The 21 T cell receptor beta chains presented below share a single source sample, sequenced in a study of Tregs in tolerant kidney transplant recipients. Assay used: immunoSEQ multiplex PCR; TCRdb lists only in-frame clones, some missing. Here the sample spans 200,000 to 300,000 clones, about 80% being singletons. The sequenced material came from CD4+ T cells from blood. The receptors here all came from a human donor in good health.

The chain links TRBV10-3 to TRBJ1-5, with D possibly matching TRBD1 (6 bases). Per the germline V gene, CDR1 is ENHRY and CDR2 is SYGVKD. V lost 6 bases and J lost 8, with 11 bases in between. The length of the CDR3 is 12 residues. CDR3 loop: CAISGQFEPQHF. The CDR3, as DNA: TGTGCCATCAGCGGACAGTTCGAGCCCCAGCATTTT.

This chain links TRBV6-5 with TRBJ1-2, with 9 nucleotides matching TRBD1. V was clipped by 7 bases and J by 7 bases; unmatched bases: 7. The germline V gene has CDR1 MNHEY and CDR2 SVGAGI. The CDR3 runs 13 residues. For the CDR3, the DNA is TGTGCCAGCAACCCGGGACAGGGACGTGGCTACACCTTC. Its protein product is CASNPGQGRGYTF.

The chain recombines TRBV6-1 with TRBJ1-5, with TRBD1 as a possible D gene (6 bases). Trimming cost V 3 bases and J 2 bases, with 11 bases left between them. The CDR3 spans 15 residues. From germline, CDR1 is MNHNS and CDR2 SASEGT. CDR3 nucleotides: TGTGCCAGCAGTGACAGGGGCGTTCGCAATCAGCCCCAGCATTTT. It codes for CASSDRGVRNQPQHF.

The CDR3 coding sequence is TGTGCCAGCTCACCCGACAGAGAGAGAGGCTACACCTTC. Translating gives CASSPDRERGYTF. The genes are TRBV18 and TRBJ1-2, with a tentative D call TRBD1 (5 bases). Looked up from germline, CDR1 is KGHSH and CDR2 is LQKENI. V was trimmed by 3 bases and J by 8 bases, leaving 13 bases between them. The CDR3 covers 13 residues. Full variable domain (missing parts from reference TRBV18 and TRBJ1-2): NAGVMQNPRHLVRRRGQEARLRCSPMKGHSHVYWYRQLPEEGLKFMVYLQKENIIDESGMPKERFSAEFPKEGPSILRIQQVVRGDSAAYFCASSPDRERGYTFGSGTRLTVV.

This chain links TRBV11-2 with TRBJ2-7; D not resolved. V was clipped by 1 base and J by 3 bases, with 13 bases between them. The CDR3 runs to 15 residues. The germline V gene encodes CDR1 SGHAT and CDR2 FQNNGV. In nucleotides, the CDR3 is TGTGCCAGCAGCTTAGTGGCAGTAAGTAGCTACGAGCAGTACTTC. Translating it yields CASSLVAVSSYEQYF.

This chain uses TRBV11-2 with TRBJ2-6; 7 bases map to TRBD1. Trimming cost V 0 bases and J 0 bases; bases outside gene matches: 8. The CDR3 consists of 19 residues. Per germline, CDR1 SGHAT and CDR2 FQNNGV. CDR3 region: CASSLDLKGQHSGANVLTF. The CDR3 DNA follows: TGTGCCAGCAGCTTAGATCTTAAGGGACAGCACTCTGGGGCCAACGTCCTGACTTTC.

The rearrangement joins TRBV2 to TRBJ1-4; D possibly corresponds to TRBD1 (6 bases). The CDR3 is 19 residues long. From germline, CDR1 is SNHLY and CDR2 FYNNEI. Between the trimmed V and J ends, which lost 1 base and 6 bases, there was a span of 24 bases. CDR3 DNA sequence: TGTGCCAGCAGTGAAGGTTACAGGGCTATCAGAGTTTTTTATGAAAAACTGTTTTTT. It encodes CASSEGYRAIRVFYEKLFF.

CDR3 amino acids: CASSFGTASYEQYF. Here the CDR3 DNA reads TGTGCCAGCAGCTTCGGAACAGCCTCCTACGAGCAGTACTTC. V is TRBV7-9 and J is TRBJ2-7; D uncertain. The CDR3 consists of 14 residues. The V end was cut by 3 bases, the J end by 0 bases, with 9 bases between. Germline-derived CDR1 and CDR2 are SEHNR and FQNEAQ (reference sequence). The whole variable domain, filled in from reference TRBV7-9 and TRBJ2-7, reads DTGVSQNPRHKITKRGQNVTFRCDPISEHNRLYWYRQTLGQGPEFLTYFQNEAQLEKSRLLSDRFSAERPKGSFSTLEIQRTEQGDSAMYLCASSFGTASYEQYFGPGTRLTVT.

The chain carries TRBV19 and TRBJ1-4, with 7 bases identical to TRBD1. V was clipped by 6 bases and J by 5 bases; unmatched bases: 12. Germline V gene data show CDR1 as LNHDA and CDR2 as SQIVND (reference sequence). The CDR3 is 16 residues long. The CDR3, as DNA: TGTGCCAGTAGCTTCCTTACCGGGACAGCGAATGAAAAACTGTTTTTT. Translating it yields CASSFLTGTANEKLFF.

This clone was seen more than once but under ten times. In nucleotides, the CDR3 is TGCGCCAGCTCCCGGGGGACAGGGGATGGTGAAAAACTGTTTTTT. Translated, it gives CASSRGTGDGEKLFF. J is TRBJ1-4 and V is TRBV10-1, with TRBD1 matching over 10 bases. This CDR3 is built from 15 residues. V gave up 8 bases and J gave up 7 bases; unmatched junction bases: 10. CDR1 and CDR2 (germline): WNHNN, SYGVQD (reference sequence).

This chain connects TRBV6-5 to TRBJ1-2; TRBD1 matches 11 bases. With V trimmed by 6 bases and J by 1 base, 4 bases remained unmatched. The CDR3 has 15 residues. Germline lookup yields CDR1 MNHEY and CDR2 SVGAGI. DNA for the CDR3: TGTGCCAGCAGACAGGACAGGGGGCTTAACTATGGCTACACCTTC. Translation: CASRQDRGLNYGYTF.

The J gene is TRBJ1-3, the V gene TRBV30; TRBD1 might be the D (5 bases). From germline, CDR1 is GTSNPN and CDR2 SVGIG (reference sequence). V was trimmed by 5 bases and J by 3 bases, leaving 17 bases between them. This CDR3 spans 15 amino acids. The CDR3 sequence: CAWDRGGSYGNTIYF. CDR3 nucleotide sequence: TGTGCCTGGGATCGGGGGGGGAGTTATGGAAACACCATATATTTT.

The chain carries TRBV2 and TRBJ2-2, with 10 bases lining up with TRBD2. From germline, CDR1 is SNHLY and CDR2 FYNNEI. Trimming at V came to 7 bases and at J to 2 bases, leaving 4 bases not matched to a gene. The CDR3 length is 15 residues. In nucleotides, the CDR3 is TGTGCCAGCACTAGCGGGAGTAGTAACACCGGGGAGCTGTTTTTT. Protein product: CASTSGSSNTGELFF.

The chain has TRBV5-1 and TRBJ2-1; TRBD1 or TRBD2 may be the D gene (6 bases each). The ends were cut back, 0 bases at V and 7 bases at J, with 11 bases in the middle. Germline V gene data show CDR1 as SGHRS and CDR2 as YFSETQ. This CDR3 region has 14 residues. The CDR3 is CASSLAGGRNEQFF. CDR3 nucleotide sequence: TGCGCCAGCAGCTTGGCCGGGGGCCGTAATGAGCAGTTCTTC. Full variable domain (missing parts from reference TRBV5-1 and TRBJ2-1): KAGVTQTPRYLIKTRGQQVTLSCSPISGHRSVSWYQQTPGQGLQFLFEYFSETQRNKGNFPGRFSGRQFSNSRSEMNVSTLELGDSALYLCASSLAGGRNEQFFGPGTRLTVL.

The chain recombines TRBV18 with TRBJ2-7; D possibly uses TRBD1 or TRBD2 (7 bases each). CDR3 length: 14 amino acids. The germline CDR1 and CDR2 sequences are KGHSH and LQKENI. V lost 5 bases to trimming and J lost 2 bases, with 13 bases between them. The CDR3 sequence: CASSSGGVPYEQYF. The CDR3, as DNA: TGTGCCAGCTCATCAGGGGGGGTTCCCTACGAGCAGTACTTC.

The chain employs TRBV13 and TRBJ2-1, with unresolved D. The germline CDR1 and CDR2 sequences are PRHDT and FYEKMQ (reference sequence). The CDR3 consists of 16 residues. V was clipped by 2 bases and J by 0 bases, with 11 bases between them. CDR3 in DNA: TGTGCCAGCAGCTTATTCCCCCTAAGCTCCTACAATGAGCAGTTCTTC. Protein product: CASSLFPLSSYNEQFF.

As for this clone: The same CDR3 is also encoded by other DNA sequences in this sample. The V and J genes are TRBV6-5 and TRBJ2-4; D unresolved. Deletions cut 4 bases from V and 0 bases from J, with 10 bases between. This CDR3 comprises 15 residues. CDR1 is MNHEY, CDR2 SVGAGI, per germline. The CDR3 DNA follows: TGTGCCAGCAGTTTCGGGCCGCTAGCCAAAAACATTCAGTACTTC. It is translated as CASSFGPLAKNIQYF.

The V and J genes are TRBV5-1 and TRBJ2-2; 9 nucleotides match TRBD1. Germline V gene lookup returns CDR1 SGHRS and CDR2 YFSETQ. V lost 2 bases to trimming and J lost 1 base; unmatched junction nucleotides: 3. This CDR3 contains 16 residues. The CDR3 protein is CASSFGDRVNTGELFF. The CDR3 DNA follows: TGCGCCAGCAGCTTCGGGGACAGGGTGAACACCGGGGAGCTGTTTTTT. The whole variable domain, filled in from reference TRBV5-1 and TRBJ2-2, reads KAGVTQTPRYLIKTRGQQVTLSCSPISGHRSVSWYQQTPGQGLQFLFEYFSETQRNKGNFPGRFSGRQFSNSRSEMNVSTLELGDSALYLCASSFGDRVNTGELFFGEGSRLTVL.

Comment on this clone: At the DNA level, this CDR3 is encoded by other sequences in the same sample as well. The chain employs TRBV5-6 and TRBJ2-7; 8 bases map to TRBD2. The length of the CDR3 is 16 residues. Germline V lookup: CDR1 SGHDT, CDR2 YYEEEE. The V gene end was trimmed by 4 bases and the J gene end by 0 bases; junction bases not matched to a gene: 9. Here the CDR3 reads CASSPGGSHTSYEQYF. CDR3 DNA sequence: TGTGCCAGCAGCCCGGGGGGGTCCCACACCTCCTACGAGCAGTACTTC.

As concerns this clone: Other DNA sequences from this sample encode an identical CDR3 as well. This chain joins TRBV7-9 and TRBJ1-5, with no clear D. This CDR3 is 13 amino acids long. Germline CDR1 is SEHNR and CDR2 is FQNEAQ (reference sequence). Trimming pared 6 bases from V and 2 bases from J, leaving 8 bases between. This CDR3 reads CASSFGGNQPQHF. The CDR3 bases are TGTGCCAGCAGTTTCGGAGGCAATCAGCCCCAGCATTTT.

The chain recombines TRBV5-6 with TRBJ2-3; D is unclear. The CDR3 extends over 13 amino acids. V was clipped by 0 bases and J by 6 bases, with 8 bases between them. Germline V gene lookup returns CDR1 SGHDT and CDR2 YYEEEE. CDR3 protein: CASSLALGDTQYF. The DNA of the CDR3 is TGTGCCAGCAGCTTGGCGCTAGGGGATACGCAGTATTTT.